These 8 T cell receptor beta chains were all obtained from the same sample, sequenced in a study of shared clonotypes between healthy human individuals. The data were produced by immunoSEQ multiplex PCR, yet TCRdb's version contains in-frame clones alone and is incomplete. Of about 490,000 clones listed, 75% to 85% are singletons. Sequencing was done on a sample of PBMCs. The receptor set was obtained from a woman aged 40 to 50 in good health. Some clones in this sample may be carry-over from other donors' samples.

Concerning this clone itself: Other DNA sequences in the sample encode the same CDR3. The J gene is TRBJ2-6, the V gene TRBV7-3, with D maybe TRBD1 (6 bases). The CDR3 loop spans 16 amino acids. Per germline, CDR1 SGHTA and CDR2 FQGTGA. Trimming pared 2 bases from V and 2 bases from J, leaving 10 bases between. The CDR3: CASSLGAGAGANVLTF. The CDR3 nucleotides read TGTGCCAGCAGCTTAGGAGCAGGGGCTGGGGCCAACGTCCTGACTTTC.

This clone was recorded a few times. The chain is built from TRBV4-2 and TRBJ2-3; tentatively, D is TRBD2 (5 bases). Germline loops: CDR1 LGHNA, CDR2 YNFKEQ. The CDR3 is 14 residues long. Trimming stripped 0 bases from V and 4 bases from J, with 8 bases between. The CDR3 here is CASSQERASDTQYF. The CDR3 DNA reads as TGTGCCAGCAGCCAAGAGAGGGCTTCAGATACGCAGTATTTT.

This clone occurred many times. This rearrangement joins TRBV18 to TRBJ2-1, with TRBD2 identical over 9 bases. The CDR3 length is 15 residues. The V and J ends lost 1 base and 8 bases, in that order; junction bases with no gene match: 6. Germline V CDR1 and CDR2: KGHSH, LQKENI. The CDR3 bases are TGTGCCAGCTCACCACTAGCGGGAGTTGGCGATGAGCAGTTCTTC. Translating it yields CASSPLAGVGDEQFF.

The V and J genes are TRBV4-2 and TRBJ2-1; no clear D. CDR3 length: 19 amino acids. CDR1 is LGHNA and CDR2 is YNFKEQ in the germline V gene. V was shortened by 4 bases and J by 3 bases, with 25 bases between the two germline ends. The CDR3 DNA is TGTGCCAGCAGCCCCCCGACAAGGGCCCGGGTGGGCATCTACAATGAGCAGTTCTTC. The encoded protein is CASSPPTRARVGIYNEQFF.

V gene TRBV18 combines with J gene TRBJ2-1; TRBD2 might be the D (6 bases). Germline CDR1 and CDR2: KGHSH and LQKENI. Trimming removed 2 bases at V and 5 bases at J, with 16 bases between. The CDR3 consists of 16 residues. The CDR3: CASSPGILAENNEQFF. In nucleotides, the CDR3 is TGTGCCAGCTCACCAGGTATACTAGCTGAGAACAATGAGCAGTTCTTC.

This clone occurred once. The chain joins TRBV2 to TRBJ2-7; D is perhaps TRBD2 (6 bases). Germline V CDR1 and CDR2: SNHLY, FYNNEI. The V and J ends lost 7 bases and 2 bases respectively, with 18 bases between them. The CDR3 is made up of 15 amino acids. DNA of the CDR3: TGTGCCAGCAACCAGTGGCTGGGGAGGCCCTACGAGCAGTACTTC. It translates to CASNQWLGRPYEQYF.

Details on this clone: This may be a read error, as it is one base from a much larger clone. The genes are TRBV11-2 and TRBJ1-2; D is possibly TRBD1 (6 bases). This CDR3 is built from 14 residues. Per the germline V gene, CDR1 is SGHAT and CDR2 is FQNNGV. Trimming took 4 bases from V and 9 from J, leaving 18 bases between them. The CDR3 coding sequence is TGTGCCAGCAGCTATGCGGGGGCGGGCGGCAGCTACACCTTC. Amino acids: CASSYAGAGGSYTF.

The CDR3 sequence: CASSKVRKKPHIRGRGTEQYF. The CDR3 DNA is TGTGCCAGCAGCAAAGTCCGGAAAAAGCCCCACATCAGGGGGCGAGGCACCGAGCAGTACTTC. The V and J genes are TRBV21-1 and TRBJ2-7; the listed D gene, TRBD1, was not tested against the DNA. TRBV21-1 is assigned pseudogene status. The CDR3 runs 21 residues.